What follows are 5 T cell receptor beta chains derived from one specimen sequenced in a study of blood T cell repertoires in COVID-19. Only in-frame clones appear in the TCRdb table, and some are missing; sequencing was by immunoSEQ multiplex PCR. Here the sample spans 190,000 or so clones, roughly 90% being singletons. The sequenced sample consisted of PBMCs or T cells enriched from blood (not recorded which). The receptors derive from a man aged 18 to 30 with acute COVID-19.

This chain uses TRBV12-5 with TRBJ1-1, with no clear D. Per the germline V gene, CDR1 is LGHNT and CDR2 is FRNRAP. Trimming left V 1 base short and J 4 bases short, with 7 bases between. The CDR3 length is 13 residues. CDR3 in amino acids: CASGLGRSTEAFF. CDR3 coding DNA: TGTGCTAGTGGTTTGGGGAGGAGCACTGAAGCTTTCTTT.

This chain connects TRBV30 to TRBJ1-4; D is possibly TRBD1 (5 bases). Trimming took off 1 base at V and 5 bases at J, with 14 bases between the two ends. The germline gives CDR1 GTSNPN, CDR2 SVGIG (reference sequence). The CDR3 is made up of 15 amino acids. The CDR3 DNA reads as TGTGCCTGGAGTGGGGAGGGGTGGGGCAATGAAAAACTGTTTTTT. It codes for CAWSGEGWGNEKLFF.

This chain uses TRBV9 with TRBJ2-3, with TRBD2 matching 10 bases. Germline CDR1 reads SGDLS; CDR2 reads YYNGEE. The V segment lost 0 bases and the J segment 7 bases; nucleotides outside the gene matches: 8. The CDR3 consists of 16 residues. This chain's CDR3 is CASSVVSSGRGNTQYF. In DNA, the CDR3 is TGTGCCAGCAGCGTAGTATCTAGCGGGAGAGGAAATACGCAGTATTTT.

V gene TRBV29-1 combines with J gene TRBJ1-1; 8 bases agree with TRBD1. The CDR3 has 14 residues. The ends lost 4 bases at V and 2 bases at J; junction bases unmatched: 6. Per germline, CDR1 SQVTM and CDR2 ANQGSEA. CDR3 amino acids: CSVGGDRRNTEAFF. CDR3 DNA sequence: TGCAGCGTTGGGGGGGACAGGAGAAACACTGAAGCTTTCTTT.

This chain connects TRBV3-1 (or the pseudogene TRBV3-2) to TRBJ2-5, with D perhaps TRBD2 (6 bases). The CDR3 is made up of 16 amino acids. Germline V gives CDR1 LGHDT, CDR2 YNNKEL (reference sequence). V shed 1 base and J shed 0 bases, with 12 bases lying between them. The CDR3 bases are TGTGCCAGCAGCCAAGGCGCGGGGAATCACCAAGAGACCCAGTACTTC. Translating it yields CASSQGAGNHQETQYF.